This T cell receptor (beta chain) was sequenced during a study of human T cells and chemical hapten exposure. Study-wide background: Throughout the roughly 24-week study, diphenylcyclopropenone was applied weekly to the patients' scalps. The study enrolled mostly female patients with alopecia areata, totalis or universalis. Study results and caveats: DPC sensitization left the count of TCRs above 1 in 1000 unchanged.

Time point described: pre-sensitization, week 0. The sample's treatment: therapeutic diphenylcyclopropenone sensitization with weekly scalp DPC. This clonotype was detected ten times or more. Its target is unknown. From germline, CDR1 is SGHNT and CDR2 YYREEE (reference sequence). The V and J ends lost 3 bases and 6 bases respectively, with 18 bases between them. CDR3 length: 16 amino acids. TCRdb fed the RACE reads into MiXCR, producing one record per CDR3 protein. The repertoire has around 300,000 distinct CDR3 sequences, about 5% of them found once; the top ten carry around 8.8%. Specimen: whole blood, collected in connection with sensitization to the hapten diphenylcyclopropenone (DPC). The source of this sequence is a woman aged 18-29 years with alopecia areata. Some clones in this sample may be carry-over from other donors' samples. The chain has TRBV5-4 and TRBJ2-2; tentative D call: TRBD2 (5 bases). CDR3: CASSSIGVEMAGELFF. The CDR3 coding sequence is TGTGCCAGCAGCTCCATCGGGGTGGAGATGGCCGGGGAGCTGTTTTTT.